Listed here are 5 T cell receptor beta chains from one sample, sequenced in a study of T-cell memory formation after mild COVID-19. TCRdb reprocessed the 5' RACE reads with MiXCR, giving one entry per CDR3 protein. The data contain over 450,000 distinct CDR3 sequences, roughly 21% of them singletons. Material: PBMCs or a T cell subset sorted from them (not recorded which). The receptors shown here come from an adult woman who had mild COVID-19 (a few samples of this study predate the infection). Cell type and time point are not known.

The V and J genes are TRBV29-1 and TRBJ2-7; D is ambiguous. V lost 5 bases and J lost 3, with 11 bases in between. Germline CDR1 SQVTM, CDR2 ANQGSEA. The CDR3 runs 12 residues. The CDR3 is CSVSAWDYEQYF. Written as DNA, the CDR3 is TGCAGCGTTTCCGCGTGGGACTACGAGCAGTACTTC.

This clonotype has a handful of counts. The CDR3 DNA reads as TGCAGCGTTGAATTGGCCGGGGGGGGCACTGAAGCTTTCTTT. Residues: CSVELAGGGTEAFF. This chain joins TRBV29-1 and TRBJ1-1, with D possibly TRBD1 on 5 matching bases. The CDR3 loop spans 14 amino acids. The V gene lost 2 bases and the J gene lost 4 bases, with 14 bases spanning the gap. Germline CDR1 reads SQVTM; CDR2 reads ANQGSEA.

In its sample, this clonotype was seen a few times. The chain employs TRBV18 and TRBJ2-5; D unresolved. Germline V gives CDR1 KGHSH, CDR2 LQKENI. This CDR3 spans 13 amino acids. The ends were cut back, 6 bases at V and 5 bases at J, with 13 bases in the middle. CDR3 sequence: CASSGNKGETQYF. DNA of the CDR3: TGTGCCAGCTCCGGAAATAAAGGGGAGACCCAGTACTTC.

V and J are TRBV20-1 and TRBJ2-4; the D is unclear. V dropped 4 bases and J dropped 0 bases, with 16 bases sitting between them. This CDR3 contains 16 residues. The germline V gene encodes CDR1 DFQATT and CDR2 SNEGSKA (reference sequence). The CDR3 DNA follows: TGCAGTGCTACCTCGGACGGAGAAACAGCCAAAAACATTCAGTACTTC. Translated, it gives CSATSDGETAKNIQYF.

V is TRBV15 and J is TRBJ2-3; perhaps TRBD2 as D (7 bases). The CDR3 totals 15 residues. V lost 3 bases and J 3 bases, leaving 13 bases between the germline ends. Germline V lookup: CDR1 LNHNV, CDR2 YYDKDF (reference sequence). The CDR3 bases are TGTGCCACCAGCAGTGAGGGGAGGGGGACAGATACGCAGTATTTT. Translated, it gives CATSSEGRGTDTQYF. The full variable domain, completed using reference TRBV15 and TRBJ2-3, is DAMVIQNPRYQVTQFGKPVTLSCSQTLNHNVMYWYQQKSSQAPKLLFHYYDKDFNNEADTPDNFQSRRPNTSFCFLDIRSPGLGDTAMYLCATSSEGRGTDTQYFGPGTRLTVL.